A single sample gave rise to the 23 T cell receptor beta chains below, sequenced in a study of radiation and T cells in renal cell carcinoma. Time point in this sample: blood 2 weeks post-SBRT. As for treatment: 15 Gy SBRT to primary tumor, nephrectomy 4 weeks later. Data came from immunoSEQ multiplex PCR; TCRdb stores just in-frame clones and leaves some out. The table lists about 150,000 clones, around 90% of them singletons. This specimen consisted of blood, obtained from a patient whose treatment included radiotherapy and nephrectomy. The receptors stem from a woman in her fifties or sixties with renal cell carcinoma.

CDR3 region: CASSSSGTGGNQPQHF. For the CDR3, the DNA is TGTGCCAGCAGCTCCTCCGGGACAGGGGGGAATCAGCCCCAGCATTTT. The chain has TRBV13 and TRBJ1-5; 11 bases line up with TRBD1. Germline V CDR1 and CDR2: PRHDT, FYEKMQ (reference sequence). The J segment lost 4 bases and the V segment lost 4 bases, leaving 6 bases of the junction unmatched. This CDR3 contains 16 residues.

This clone was seen once. The V call is TRBV6-6, the J call TRBJ2-1; unclear D gene. With 8 bases removed from V and 0 bases from J, the gap between germline ends came to 11 bases. The CDR3 loop spans 14 amino acids. Germline CDR1 is MNHNY and CDR2 is SVGAGI (reference sequence). The CDR3 protein is CASVSSSSYNEQFF. CDR3 bases: TGTGCCAGCGTTAGTTCGAGCTCCTACAATGAGCAGTTCTTC.

The V call is TRBV2, the J call TRBJ2-3; 10 bases line up with TRBD1. Trimming removed 5 bases from V and 6 bases from J; junction bases left unmatched: 11. This CDR3 has 16 residues. Germline V gene data show CDR1 as SNHLY and CDR2 as FYNNEI. The CDR3 DNA reads as TGTGCCAGCAGTTATAGGGACAGGGGACGTTCGGATACGCAGTATTTT. Protein: CASSYRDRGRSDTQYF.

The chain carries TRBV6-5 and TRBJ1-6; 7 bases are a match to TRBD1. Germline lookup yields CDR1 MNHEY and CDR2 SVGAGI. There are 13 residues in the CDR3. Trimming took 7 bases from V and 7 from J; bases not matched to a gene: 4. The CDR3 DNA sequence: TGTGCCAGCAAAGACAGGGAGAATTCACCCCTCCACTTT. Its protein is CASKDRENSPLHF.

This chain joins TRBV5-1 and TRBJ2-5; 8 bases are shared with TRBD1. The CDR3 covers 14 residues. V was clipped by 3 bases and J by 2 bases; unmatched bases: 3. CDR1 is SGHRS and CDR2 is YFSETQ in the germline V gene. CDR3 DNA: TGCGCCAGCAGCTGGACAGGGAGGCAAGAGACCCAGTACTTC. This translates into CASSWTGRQETQYF.

This sequence joins TRBV4-2 and TRBJ1-1; D remains unclear. The V end lost 4 bases, the J end lost 1 base, and 10 bases lay between the germline ends. Germline V CDR1 and CDR2: LGHNA, YNFKEQ. The CDR3 sequence is 14 residues long. This CDR3 reads CASSPQVRNTEAFF. The CDR3 coding sequence is TGTGCCAGCAGCCCGCAGGTTAGGAACACTGAAGCTTTCTTT.

The CDR3 is CASTKTGGPYEQYF. The CDR3 coding sequence is TGTGCCAGTACCAAAACAGGGGGCCCCTACGAGCAGTACTTC. The chain recombines TRBV19 with TRBJ2-7, with 9 bases matching TRBD1. Germline CDR1 reads LNHDA; CDR2 reads SQIVND (reference sequence). This CDR3 comprises 14 residues. V was pared by 7 bases and J by 2 bases, with 6 bases of the junction left unmatched.

In its sample, this clone was seen once. The junction differs from germline at one of its ends, possibly a read error. The chain uses TRBV7-7 and TRBJ1-1; unclear D gene. CDR3 length equals 13 residues. Germline CDR1 is SSHAT and CDR2 is FNYEAQ (reference sequence). CDR3 DNA: TGTGCTAGCAGCTTATTAGAGAACACTGAAGCTTTCTTT. It encodes CASSLLENTEAFF.

This chain joins TRBV5-1 and TRBJ1-2; a weak D match, TRBD1 (5 bases). Germline CDR1 reads SGHRS; CDR2 reads YFSETQ. The CDR3 runs 16 residues. V lost 3 bases and J 0 bases, leaving 15 bases between the germline ends. CDR3 sequence: CASSSSRGPTNYGYTF. The CDR3 nucleotides read TGCGCCAGCAGCTCCAGCCGGGGACCCACTAACTATGGCTACACCTTC.

The genes are TRBV6-1 and TRBJ1-5; 7 bases match TRBD1. J was trimmed by 7 bases and V by 6 bases; bases with no gene match: 12. There are 15 residues in the CDR3. CDR1 and CDR2 (germline): MNHNS, SASEGT. The CDR3 here is CASSLRRQGEQPQHF. The CDR3 DNA is TGTGCCAGCAGCCTCCGTCGACAGGGAGAGCAGCCCCAGCATTTT.

The chain joins TRBV7-8 to TRBJ2-1; D is possibly TRBD2 (5 bases). Germline V gene sequence: CDR1 SGHVS, CDR2 FQNEAQ. Trimming stripped 0 bases from V and 5 bases from J, with 8 bases between. This CDR3 region has 14 residues. CDR3: CASSLAGLHNEQFF. In DNA, the CDR3 is TGTGCCAGCAGCTTAGCCGGACTTCACAATGAGCAGTTCTTC.

The genes are TRBV19 and TRBJ1-5; D ambiguous. This CDR3 region has 13 residues. The V end lost 6 bases, the J end lost 0 bases, and 6 bases lay between the germline ends. CDR1 and CDR2 (germline): LNHDA, SQIVND (reference sequence). CDR3 region: CASSWGSNQPQHF. CDR3 bases: TGTGCCAGTAGCTGGGGTAGCAATCAGCCCCAGCATTTT.

As regards this clone: Within the sample, other DNA sequences also encode this same CDR3. This chain connects TRBV29-1 to TRBJ1-1, with no clear D. Germline V gene data show CDR1 as SQVTM and CDR2 as ANQGSEA. Trimming left V 7 bases short and J 1 base short, with 4 bases between. The CDR3 contains 10 residues. The CDR3 DNA reads as TGCAGCGGCCGGAACACTGAAGCTTTCTTT. The encoded protein is CSGRNTEAFF. Supplemented by reference TRBV29-1 and TRBJ1-1, the full variable domain reads SAVISQKPSRDICQRGTSLTIQCQVDSQVTMMFWYRQQPGQSLTLIATANQGSEATYESGFVIDKFPISRPNLTFSTLTVSNMSPEDSSIYLCSGRNTEAFFGQGTRLTVV.

The chain joins TRBV6-5 to TRBJ1-2, with 7 bases matching TRBD1. Trimming cost V 4 bases and J 3 bases; bases outside gene matches: 2. Germline V gives CDR1 MNHEY, CDR2 SVGAGI. The CDR3 covers 13 residues. This chain's CDR3 is CASSFDRDYGYTF. CDR3 bases: TGTGCCAGCAGTTTCGACAGGGACTATGGCTACACCTTC.

This chain uses TRBV19 with TRBJ1-4; tentatively, D is TRBD1 (5 bases). CDR1 is LNHDA and CDR2 is SQIVND in the germline V gene (reference sequence). This CDR3 has 15 amino acids. V was shortened by 7 bases and J by 1 base, with 13 bases between the two germline ends. Here the CDR3 DNA reads TGTGCCAGTAAGAGTGGGGCCCGAACTAATGAAAAACTGTTTTTT. Translation: CASKSGARTNEKLFF.

The V and J genes are TRBV5-8 and TRBJ2-7, with D perhaps being TRBD1 or TRBD2 (6 bases each). The CDR3 spans 13 residues. CDR1 is SGHTS, CDR2 YDEGEE, per germline. V was shortened by 2 bases and J by 6 bases, with 12 bases between the two germline ends. CDR3 nucleotides: TGTGCCAGCAGCTTAATAAGGGGGGCCGAGCAGTACTTC. It specifies CASSLIRGAEQYF.

J is TRBJ1-1 and V is TRBV7-8; TRBD1 matches at 9 bases. CDR1 SGHVS and CDR2 FQNEAQ come from the germline V gene. The CDR3 is made up of 13 amino acids. The ends lost 4 bases at V and 4 bases at J; junction bases unmatched: 1. The CDR3 reads CASSSGQGTEAFF. The CDR3 region has the DNA TGTGCCAGCAGCTCGGGACAGGGCACTGAAGCTTTCTTT. The entire variable domain, with the rest obtained from reference TRBV7-8 and TRBJ1-1, is as follows: GAGVSQSPRYKVAKRGQDVALRCDPISGHVSLFWYQQALGQGPEFLTYFQNEAQLDKSGLPSDRFFAERPEGSVSTLKIQRTQQEDSAVYLCASSSGQGTEAFFGQGTRLTVV.

The rearrangement uses TRBV6-6 and TRBJ1-1; D is unresolved. There are 12 residues in the CDR3. The V end lost 3 bases, the J end lost 6 bases, and 8 bases lay between the germline ends. Germline assignment: CDR1 MNHNY and CDR2 SVGAGI (reference sequence). The chain's CDR3 is CASSYSGSEAFF. CDR3 in DNA: TGTGCCAGCAGTTATTCGGGTTCTGAAGCTTTCTTT.

The V call is TRBV7-8, the J call TRBJ2-1; no clear D. The V end lost 4 bases, the J end lost 7 bases, and 11 bases lay between the germline ends. There are 13 residues in the CDR3. CDR1 SGHVS and CDR2 FQNEAQ come from the germline V gene. CDR3 residues: CASSSFNENEQFF. The DNA for the CDR3 is TGTGCCAGCAGCTCCTTCAATGAGAATGAGCAGTTCTTC.

The rearrangement joins TRBV28 to TRBJ1-2; TRBD1 is a possible D gene (6 bases). Germline loops: CDR1 MDHEN, CDR2 SYDVKM. V gave up 6 bases and J gave up 6 bases, with 11 bases separating them. This CDR3 has 12 residues. Here the CDR3 reads CASSLRQDGYTF. CDR3 coding DNA: TGTGCCAGCAGCCTTCGACAGGATGGCTACACCTTC.

This chain connects TRBV19 to TRBJ1-5; TRBD1 is a possible D gene (5 bases). V dropped 5 bases and J dropped 6 bases, with 17 bases sitting between them. CDR3 size: 15 residues. Per germline, CDR1 LNHDA and CDR2 SQIVND (reference sequence). This CDR3 is CASSPTGTTIQPQHF. The CDR3 DNA reads TGTGCCAGTAGTCCAACCGGGACCACGATTCAGCCCCAGCATTTT.

This clone has a single count. This rearrangement joins TRBV2 to TRBJ1-4; 7 nucleotides agree with TRBD1. Germline lookup yields CDR1 SNHLY and CDR2 FYNNEI. With V trimmed by 5 bases and J by 4 bases, 7 bases remained unmatched. This CDR3 is 15 amino acids long. The DNA of the CDR3 is TGTGCCAGCAGTCGTACCGGGACAGTTAATGAAAAACTGTTTTTT. Amino acids: CASSRTGTVNEKLFF.

The CDR3 nucleotides are TGTGCCAGCAGCTTAGCGCTGGCAGGGGAGAAGGAAGCTTTCTTT. It codes for CASSLALAGEKEAFF. This sequence joins TRBV7-9 and TRBJ1-1; TRBD1 is a possible D gene (6 bases). V lost 0 bases to trimming and J lost 8 bases, with 16 bases between them. CDR3 length equals 15 residues. Germline V gene lookup returns CDR1 SEHNR and CDR2 FQNEAQ (reference sequence).